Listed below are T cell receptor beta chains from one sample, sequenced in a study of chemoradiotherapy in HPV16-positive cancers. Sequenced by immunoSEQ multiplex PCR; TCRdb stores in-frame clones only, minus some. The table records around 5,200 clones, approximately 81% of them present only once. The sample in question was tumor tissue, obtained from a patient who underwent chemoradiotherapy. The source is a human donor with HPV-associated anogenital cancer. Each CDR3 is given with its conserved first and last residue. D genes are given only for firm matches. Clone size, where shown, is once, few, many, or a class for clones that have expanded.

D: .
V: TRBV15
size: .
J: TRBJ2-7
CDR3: CATKKSEFYEQYF
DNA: TGTGCCACCAAAAAGTCAGAGTTCTACGAGCAGTACTTC

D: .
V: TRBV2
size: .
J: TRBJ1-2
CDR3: CASSDRGPTSYGYTF
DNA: TGTGCCAGCAGTGACAGGGGACCGACTTCCTATGGCTACACCTTC

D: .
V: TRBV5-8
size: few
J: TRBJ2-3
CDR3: CASSLQLSTDTQYF
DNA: TGTGCCAGCAGCTTACAGCTTAGCACAGATACGCAGTATTTT

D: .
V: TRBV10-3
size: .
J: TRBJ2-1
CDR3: CAINRQGGANEQFF
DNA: TGTGCCATCAATCGACAGGGAGGTGCGAATGAGCAGTTCTTC

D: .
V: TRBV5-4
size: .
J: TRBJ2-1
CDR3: CASSLERWNEQFF
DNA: TGTGCCAGCAGCTTGGAAAGGTGGAATGAGCAGTTCTTC

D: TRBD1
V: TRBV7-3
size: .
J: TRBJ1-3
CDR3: CASSLSPGQKFSGNTIYF
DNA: TGTGCCAGCAGCTTAAGCCCGGGACAGAAGTTCTCTGGAAACACCATATATTTT

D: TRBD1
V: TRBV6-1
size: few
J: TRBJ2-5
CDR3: CASSEMGWGTDQETQYF
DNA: TGTGCCAGCAGTGAAATGGGCTGGGGGACAGACCAAGAGACCCAGTACTTC

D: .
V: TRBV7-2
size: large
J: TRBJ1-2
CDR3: CASSSSGASHGYTF
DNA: TGTGCCAGCAGCTCGTCAGGGGCGTCGCATGGCTACACCTTC

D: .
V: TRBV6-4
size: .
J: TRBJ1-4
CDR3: CASSDCDRTLQVGEKLFF
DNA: TGTGCCAGCAGTGATTGCGACAGAACCCTCCAGGTAGGTGAAAAACTGTTTTTT

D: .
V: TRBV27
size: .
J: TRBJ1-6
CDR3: CASSLSPVSAPYNSPLHF
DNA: TGTGCCAGCAGTTTATCTCCAGTATCCGCCCCCTATAATTCACCCCTCCACTTT

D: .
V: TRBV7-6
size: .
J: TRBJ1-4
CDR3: CASSPRSRVLNEKLFF
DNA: TGTGCCAGCAGCCCAAGAAGTCGGGTGTTGAATGAAAAACTGTTTTTT

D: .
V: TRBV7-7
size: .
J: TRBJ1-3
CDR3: CASSLAPGNTIYF
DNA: TGTGCCAGCAGCTTAGCCCCCGGAAACACCATATATTTT

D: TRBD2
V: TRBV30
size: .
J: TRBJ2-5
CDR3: CAWSTQRGPQLQETQYF
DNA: TGTGCCTGGAGTACCCAGCGGGGGCCCCAACTGCAAGAGACCCAGTACTTC

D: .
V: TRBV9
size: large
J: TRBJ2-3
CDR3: CASSVGITGGITDTQYF
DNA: TGTGCCAGCAGCGTAGGTATTACGGGGGGCATCACAGATACGCAGTATTTT

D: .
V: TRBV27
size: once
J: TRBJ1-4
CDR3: CATSREGDEKLFF
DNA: TGTGCCACCTCGCGTGAGGGGGATGAAAAACTGTTTTTT

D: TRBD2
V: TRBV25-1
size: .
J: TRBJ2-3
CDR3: CASIGRLAGGSVAQYF
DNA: TGTGCCAGCATAGGTCGACTAGCGGGGGGTTCCGTCGCGCAGTATTTT

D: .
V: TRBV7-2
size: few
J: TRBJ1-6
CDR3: CASSRGQQNSPLHF
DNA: TGTGCCAGCAGCCGAGGACAGCAGAATTCACCCCTCCACTTT

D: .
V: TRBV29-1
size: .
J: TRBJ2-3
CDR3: CSVHRTDYTDTQYF
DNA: TGCAGCGTTCATCGGACAGACTACACAGATACGCAGTATTTT

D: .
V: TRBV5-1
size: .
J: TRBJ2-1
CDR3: CASSLEGGGWYEQFF
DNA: TGCGCCAGCAGCTTGGAGGGGGGAGGTTGGTATGAGCAGTTCTTC

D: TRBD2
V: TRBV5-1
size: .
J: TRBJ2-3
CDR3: CASRTSGDQRSKYF
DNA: TGCGCCAGCAGGACTAGCGGGGACCAGCGATCTAAGTATTTT

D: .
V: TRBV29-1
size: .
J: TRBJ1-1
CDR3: CSVWGGLNTEAFF
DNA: TGCAGCGTTTGGGGGGGATTGAACACTGAAGCTTTCTTT

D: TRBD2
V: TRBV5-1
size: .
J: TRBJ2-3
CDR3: CASSKLAGALSHTDTQYF
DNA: TGCGCCAGCAGCAAACTAGCGGGGGCCCTATCCCACACAGATACGCAGTATTTT

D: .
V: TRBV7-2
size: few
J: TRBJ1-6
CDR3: CASSPPRSPPLHF
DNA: TGTGCCAGCAGCCCCCCTCGAAGTCCACCCCTCCACTTT

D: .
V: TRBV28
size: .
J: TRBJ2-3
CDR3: CASSLFQAADTQYF
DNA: TGTGCCAGCAGTTTATTTCAGGCGGCAGATACGCAGTATTTT